Below are 9 T cell receptor beta chains sequenced from a single sample in a study of T cells in women clearing cervical HPV infection. Some clones are missing from TCRdb's copy, which holds only in-frame ones; the method was immunoSEQ multiplex PCR. Its table records under 35,000 clones. Sequenced material: blood buffy coat. Source of these receptors: a woman aged 18 to 75 with a cervical HPV16 infection that either progressed to CIN3+ or cleared (not recorded which).

In the case of this clone: The CDR3 end lies 3 residues beyond the end of the read and is filled in from the germline J gene. The rearrangement joins TRBV2 to TRBJ2-3; D is possibly TRBD1 (5 bases). Germline V gene data show CDR1 as SNHLY and CDR2 as FYNNEI. The V gene lost 6 bases and the J gene lost 4 bases, with 8 bases spanning the gap. The CDR3 has 12 residues. CDR3 DNA (partial): TGTGCCAGCAGACAGGCTCCAGATACG. Protein sequence: CASRQAPDT. The whole CDR3 reads CASRQAPDTQYF.

Remarks on this clone: Sequencing ends 3 residues short of the CDR3 end; the germline J gene provides the rest. The chain uses TRBV12-3 or TRBV12-4 and TRBJ2-1, with D possibly matching TRBD2 (7 bases). The V gene lost 3 bases and the J gene lost 7 bases, with 13 bases spanning the gap. The CDR3 runs to 14 residues. Partial CDR3 DNA: TGTGCCAGCAGTTTCGGGGGGCCAGTGAATGAG. This encodes CASSFGGPVNE. The full CDR3 protein is CASSFGGPVNEQFF.

On this clone itself: The CDR3 extends 3 residues past the end of the read, so its final part is completed from the germline J gene. The V call is TRBV19, the J call TRBJ1-5; TRBD1 is a possible D gene (6 bases). Germline V gene data show CDR1 as LNHDA and CDR2 as SQIVND (reference sequence). Trimming took 9 bases from V and 0 from J, leaving 15 bases between them. This CDR3 is built from 15 residues. CDR3 DNA (partial): TGTGCCAGCTCCTGGGGACATAATAGCAATCAGCCC. This encodes CASSWGHNSNQP. The whole CDR3 is CASSWGHNSNQPQHF.

Concerning this clone: The read gets to within 3 residues of the CDR3 end, and the germline J gene fills in the rest. The rearrangement links TRBV5-4 to TRBJ1-1; weak D call: TRBD1 (6 bases). CDR1 and CDR2 (germline): SGHNT, YYREEE (reference sequence). V was trimmed by 0 bases and J by 4 bases, leaving 13 bases between them. The CDR3 sequence is 15 residues long. The chain's CDR3 is CASSLVGRGSTEAFF. The part of the CDR3 DNA that was read is TGTGCCAGCAGCTTGGTAGGGAGGGGGAGCACTGAA.

A note on this clone: The read terminates 3 residues ahead of where the CDR3 ends, so the germline J gene completes it. The V call is TRBV11-2, the J call TRBJ1-1, with D possibly matching TRBD1 (6 bases). Germline V gene data show CDR1 as SGHAT and CDR2 as FQNNGV. With 4 bases removed from V and 1 base from J, the gap between germline ends came to 7 bases. This CDR3 comprises 13 residues. The sequenced CDR3 bases are TGTGCCAGCAGCTCACAGGGGAACACTGAA. Translated, it gives CASSSQGNTE. The whole CDR3 sequence reads CASSSQGNTEAFF.

In regard to this clone: The read halts 3 residues ahead of the CDR3 end, with the missing end drawn from the germline J gene. The J gene is TRBJ2-7, the V gene TRBV5-1; D gene uncertain. With 4 bases removed from V and 2 bases from J, the gap between germline ends came to 7 bases. The CDR3 length is 12 residues. Germline V lookup: CDR1 SGHRS, CDR2 YFSETQ. The DNA read from the CDR3 is TGCGCCAGCAGCGTAGACACCTACGAG. Its protein is CASSVDTYE. The entire CDR3 sequence reads CASSVDTYEQYF.

On this clone: From the germline J gene comes the end of the CDR3, since the read stops 3 residues before it. V gene TRBV5-1 combines with J gene TRBJ1-2; weak D call: TRBD1 (5 bases). Germline loops: CDR1 SGHRS, CDR2 YFSETQ. CDR3 length: 12 residues. Partial CDR3 DNA: TGCGCCAGCAGCGTCGGGGGGGAGGGC. This encodes CASSVGGEG. The whole CDR3 sequence reads CASSVGGEGYTF.

As to this clone: Sequencing ends 3 residues short of the CDR3 end; the germline J gene provides the rest. This chain uses TRBV6-4 with TRBJ2-2; D is possibly TRBD2 (5 bases). There are 14 residues in the CDR3. The V end lost 3 bases, the J end lost 3 bases, and 8 bases lay between the germline ends. The germline CDR1 and CDR2 sequences are MRHNA and SNTAGT. The CDR3 sequence is CASSEDSDTGELFF. The DNA read from the CDR3 is TGTGCCAGCAGTGAGGACTCCGACACCGGGGAG.

A remark on this clone: The CDR3 end is not reached by the read, which stops 3 residues before it; the germline J gene fills it in. The chain employs TRBV5-4 and TRBJ2-2, with 9 bases that match TRBD1. V dropped 2 bases and J dropped 4; count of bases not matched to a gene: 3. From germline, CDR1 is SGHNT and CDR2 YYREEE (reference sequence). This CDR3 comprises 15 residues. The CDR3 spells CASSFKDRGTGELFF. The covered CDR3 bases are TGTGCCAGCAGCTTCAAGGACAGGGGCACCGGGGAG.